This T cell receptor beta chain came from a study of blood T cell repertoires in COVID-19. Turning to the study itself: Sources were T cells, B-cell-depleted T cells, or PBMCs; the material itself was cDNA or gDNA.

CDR3 size: 15 residues. The trim removed 1 base at V and 7 bases at J, leaving 2 bases unmatched. Looked up from germline, CDR1 is SGHTA and CDR2 is FQGTGA. Clones were read by immunoSEQ multiplex PCR, and TCRdb kept only the in-frame ones, dropping some. In the table there are 150,000 to 200,000 clones, 65% to 90% of which are singletons. The origin of this receptor is a man between 45 and 60 years old with active or convalescent COVID-19. The chain couples TRBV7-3 to TRBJ2-1; 12 bases agree with TRBD1. The sample was peripheral blood. The CDR3 here is CASSLKGQGANEQFF. The CDR3 DNA follows: TGTGCCAGCAGCTTAAAGGGACAGGGGGCGAATGAGCAGTTCTTC.